Listed below are T cell receptor beta chains from one sample, sequenced in a study of blood T cells in healthy people across ages. Each CDR3 protein gets one entry after TCRdb re-called the 5' RACE reads with MiXCR. The table lists 600,000 to 1,000,000 distinct CDR3 sequences, roughly 64% of them singletons. Specimen: blood. These TCRs come from a man aged 30-40 years in good health. Both conserved end residues are part of each CDR3. The D gene is left open where the match is weak. Size is omitted from some rows. Given values are once, few, many or a class for expanded clones.

d_call,v_call,j_call,clone_size,cdr3_aa,cdr3_nt
-,TRBV4-3,TRBJ2-2,-,CASSQERGSTGELFF,TGCGCCAGCAGCCAAGAGAGGGGCAGTACCGGGGAGCTGTTTTTT
-,TRBV6-5,TRBJ2-5,-,CASSYSDGEGETQYF,TGTGCCAGCAGTTACTCGGACGGAGAGGGAGAGACCCAGTACTTC
-,TRBV28,TRBJ1-4,-,CASRYVGITNEKLFF,TGTGCCAGCAGATACGTGGGAATAACTAATGAAAAACTGTTTTTT
-,TRBV6-2/TRBV6-3,TRBJ1-5,-,CASRRTGDGHQPQHF,TGTGCCAGCCGCCGTACTGGGGACGGACATCAGCCCCAGCATTTT
-,TRBV7-8,TRBJ2-4,-,CASSLRGDSFREQYF,TGTGCCAGCAGCTTAAGGGGGGATTCGTTCCGGGAGCAGTACTTC
-,TRBV7-8,TRBJ2-5,once,CASSPTASTQYF,TGTGCCAGCAGCCCGACAGCCTCTACCCAGTACTTC
-,TRBV20-1,TRBJ1-2,-,CSATTGRDGYTF,TGCAGTGCCACTACAGGGAGGGATGGCTACACCTTC
-,TRBV29-1,TRBJ1-1,-,CSVGGRDTEAFF,TGCAGCGTTGGGGGGCGCGACACTGAAGCTTTCTTT
TRBD2,TRBV29-1,TRBJ2-1,-,CSVEDWASGGIYNEQFF,TGCAGCGTTGAAGATTGGGCTAGCGGGGGGATCTACAATGAGCAGTTCTTC
-,TRBV20-1,TRBJ2-1,-,CSATDSHSYNEQFF,TGCAGTGCCACTGACTCCCATTCCTACAATGAGCAGTTCTTC
-,TRBV3-1,TRBJ2-5,-,CASSHAPQRPEETQYF,TGTGCCAGCAGCCACGCCCCGCAAAGACCAGAAGAGACCCAGTACTTC
TRBD1,TRBV7-9,TRBJ2-4,-,CASSHGTGGDIQYF,TGTGCCAGCAGCCATGGGACAGGGGGGGACATTCAGTACTTC
TRBD2,TRBV7-8,TRBJ2-1,-,CASSSPSTSGRRFF,TGTGCCAGCAGCTCGCCCTCGACTAGCGGGAGACGGTTCTTC
-,TRBV25-1,TRBJ2-1,few,CASSESRDFYNEQFF,TGTGCCAGCAGTGAGAGCAGGGACTTCTACAATGAGCAGTTCTTC
-,TRBV10-3,TRBJ2-1,-,CAIRGLDEQFF,TGTGCCATCAGGGGGCTCGATGAGCAGTTCTTC
-,TRBV7-2,TRBJ2-7,-,CASSLAQDTYEQYF,TGTGCCAGCAGCTTGGCCCAGGACACCTACGAGCAGTACTTC
TRBD1,TRBV12-3/TRBV12-4,TRBJ1-2,few,CASKFSTGGYGYTF,TGTGCCAGCAAATTCAGTACAGGGGGCTATGGCTACACCTTC
-,TRBV7-2,TRBJ2-7,-,CASSQAGSAYEQYF,TGTGCCAGCAGCCAGGCAGGATCGGCCTACGAGCAGTACTTC
-,TRBV29-1,TRBJ2-3,many,CSVAGGGDTQYF,TGCAGCGTTGCCGGTGGTGGAGATACGCAGTATTTT
-,TRBV3-1,TRBJ1-5,-,CASSLPGAAQPQHF,TGTGCCAGCAGCCTCCCCGGGGCAGCTCAGCCCCAGCATTTT
TRBD2,TRBV25-1,TRBJ2-7,few,CASSEESGGAYEQYF,TGTGCCAGCAGTGAAGAGAGCGGGGGGGCCTACGAGCAGTACTTC
-,TRBV10-3,TRBJ2-7,-,CAISKVPYEQYF,TGTGCCATCAGTAAGGTCCCCTACGAGCAGTACTTC
-,TRBV5-5,TRBJ2-3,-,CASSLATFTDTQYF,TGTGCCAGCAGCTTGGCGACTTTCACAGATACGCAGTATTTT
-,TRBV7-2,TRBJ2-7,-,CASSSRAASSYEQYF,TGTGCCAGCAGCTCCAGAGCGGCTAGCTCCTACGAGCAGTACTTC